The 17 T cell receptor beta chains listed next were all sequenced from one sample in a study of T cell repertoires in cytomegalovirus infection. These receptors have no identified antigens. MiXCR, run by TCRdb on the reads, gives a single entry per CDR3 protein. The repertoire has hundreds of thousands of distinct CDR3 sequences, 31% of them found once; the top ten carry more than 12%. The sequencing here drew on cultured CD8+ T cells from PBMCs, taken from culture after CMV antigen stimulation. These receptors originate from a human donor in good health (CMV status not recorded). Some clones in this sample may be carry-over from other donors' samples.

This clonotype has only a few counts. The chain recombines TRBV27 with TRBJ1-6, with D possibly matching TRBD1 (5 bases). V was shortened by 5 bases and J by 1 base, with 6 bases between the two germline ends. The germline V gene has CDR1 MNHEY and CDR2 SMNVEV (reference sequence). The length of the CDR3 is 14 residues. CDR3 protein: CASSGGSYNSPLHF. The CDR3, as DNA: TGTGCCAGCAGTGGGGGGTCCTATAATTCACCCCTCCACTTT.

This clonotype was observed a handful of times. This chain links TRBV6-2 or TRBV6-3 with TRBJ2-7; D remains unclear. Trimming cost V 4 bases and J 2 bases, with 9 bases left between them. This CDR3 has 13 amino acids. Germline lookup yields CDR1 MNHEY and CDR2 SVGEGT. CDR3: CASSLDAAYEQYV. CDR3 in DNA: TGTGCCAGCAGTTTGGACGCAGCCTACGAGCAGTACGTC.

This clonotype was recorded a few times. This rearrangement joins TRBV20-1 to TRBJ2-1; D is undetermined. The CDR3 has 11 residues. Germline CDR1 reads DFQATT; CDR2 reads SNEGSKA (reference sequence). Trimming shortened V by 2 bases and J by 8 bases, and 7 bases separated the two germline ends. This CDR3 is CSARNSYEQFF. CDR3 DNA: TGCAGTGCTAGAAATTCTTATGAGCAGTTCTTC.

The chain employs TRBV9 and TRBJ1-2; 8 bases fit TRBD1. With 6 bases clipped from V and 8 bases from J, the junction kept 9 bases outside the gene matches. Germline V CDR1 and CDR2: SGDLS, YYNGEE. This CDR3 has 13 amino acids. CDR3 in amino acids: CASTETGDGGYTF. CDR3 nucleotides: TGTGCCAGCACCGAGACAGGGGACGGAGGCTACACCTTC.

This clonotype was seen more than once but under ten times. The CDR3 loop reads CASTFLQDQPQHF. The CDR3 bases are TGTGCCAGCACCTTTCTCCAAGATCAGCCCCAGCATTTT. This chain links TRBV6-1 with TRBJ1-5; D is ambiguous. V was trimmed by 7 bases and J by 5 bases, leaving 12 bases between them. The CDR3 runs 13 residues. CDR1 MNHNS and CDR2 SASEGT come from the germline V gene.

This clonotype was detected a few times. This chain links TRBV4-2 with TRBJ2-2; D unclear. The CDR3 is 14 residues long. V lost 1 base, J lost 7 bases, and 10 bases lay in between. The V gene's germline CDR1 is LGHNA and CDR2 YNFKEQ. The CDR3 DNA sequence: TGTGCCAGCAGCCAAGCATCAGTGTTCGGGGAGCTGTTTTTT. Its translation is CASSQASVFGELFF.

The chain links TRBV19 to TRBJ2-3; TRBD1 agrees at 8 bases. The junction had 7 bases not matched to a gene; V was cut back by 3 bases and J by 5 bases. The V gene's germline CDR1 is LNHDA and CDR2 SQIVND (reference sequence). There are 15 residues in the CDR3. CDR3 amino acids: CASSIEQGVGDTQYF. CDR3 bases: TGTGCCAGTAGTATTGAACAGGGGGTAGGAGATACGCAGTATTTT. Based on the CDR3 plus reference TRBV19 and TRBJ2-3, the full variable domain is DGGITQSPKYLFRKEGQNVTLSCEQNLNHDAMYWYRQDPGQGLRLIYYSQIVNDFQKGDIAEGYSVSREKKESFPLTVTSAQKNPTAFYLCASSIEQGVGDTQYFGPGTRLTVL.

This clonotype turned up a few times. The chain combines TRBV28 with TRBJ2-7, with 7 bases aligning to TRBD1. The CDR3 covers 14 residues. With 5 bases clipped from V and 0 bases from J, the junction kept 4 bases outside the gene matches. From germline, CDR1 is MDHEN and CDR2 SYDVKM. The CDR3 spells CASSLRQGSYEQYV. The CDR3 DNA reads TGTGCCAGCAGTCTCCGACAGGGCTCCTACGAGCAGTACGTC.

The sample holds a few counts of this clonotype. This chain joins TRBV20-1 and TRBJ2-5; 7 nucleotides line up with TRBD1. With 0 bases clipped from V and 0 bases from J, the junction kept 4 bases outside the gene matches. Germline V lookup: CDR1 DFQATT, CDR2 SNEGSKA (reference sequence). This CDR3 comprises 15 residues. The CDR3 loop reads CSARDWDSYQETQYF. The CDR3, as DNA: TGCAGTGCTAGAGATTGGGACAGCTACCAAGAGACCCAGTACTTC.

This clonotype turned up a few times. For the CDR3, the DNA is TGTGCCAGCAGTTTATCCTCAGCTAGGGGAGATACGCAGTATTTT. Its translation is CASSLSSARGDTQYF. V is TRBV28 and J is TRBJ2-3, with D possibly matching TRBD1 (5 bases). From germline, CDR1 is MDHEN and CDR2 SYDVKM. CDR3 size: 15 residues. V was clipped by 1 base and J by 5 bases, with 13 bases between them.

CDR3 nucleotides: TGTGCCAGCAGCCCCGACAGGGGTACTGGAAACACCATATATTTT. This translates into CASSPDRGTGNTIYF. The V call is TRBV5-4, the J call TRBJ1-3, with 8 bases lining up with TRBD1. The length of the CDR3 is 15 residues. Unmatched junction bases numbered 5, after V lost 4 bases and J lost 2 bases. The germline V gene has CDR1 SGHNT and CDR2 YYREEE (reference sequence).

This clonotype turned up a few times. CDR3 sequence (DNA): TGTGCCAGCAGTTCCCTGGACCCGATGTTAGAAGCTTTCTTT. Amino acids: CASSSLDPMLEAFF. The V gene is TRBV12-3 or TRBV12-4, the J gene TRBJ1-1, with D unclear. V was shortened by 4 bases and J by 8 bases, with 17 bases between the two germline ends. The CDR3 has 14 amino acids.

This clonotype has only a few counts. The CDR3 bases are TGTGCCAGCAGTGAGGCAGCCTCCTACAATGAGCAGTTCTTC. It specifies CASSEAASYNEQFF. The chain employs TRBV6-1 and TRBJ2-1; D uncertain. Per germline, CDR1 MNHNS and CDR2 SASEGT. The CDR3 runs 14 residues. Deletions cut 3 bases from V and 0 bases from J, with 6 bases between.

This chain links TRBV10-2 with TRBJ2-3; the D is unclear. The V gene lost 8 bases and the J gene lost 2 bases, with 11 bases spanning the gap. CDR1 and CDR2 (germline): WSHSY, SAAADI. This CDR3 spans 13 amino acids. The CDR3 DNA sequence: TGCGCCAGCCTTCATGGTCCCACAGATACGCAGTATTTT. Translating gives CASLHGPTDTQYF.

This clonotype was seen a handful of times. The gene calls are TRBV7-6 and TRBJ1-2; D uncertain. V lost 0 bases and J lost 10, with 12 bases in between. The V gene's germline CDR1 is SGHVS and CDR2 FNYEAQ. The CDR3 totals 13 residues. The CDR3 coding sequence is TGTGCCAGCAGCTTAGCGGGAGGAAGCTCCTACACCTTC. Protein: CASSLAGGSSYTF.

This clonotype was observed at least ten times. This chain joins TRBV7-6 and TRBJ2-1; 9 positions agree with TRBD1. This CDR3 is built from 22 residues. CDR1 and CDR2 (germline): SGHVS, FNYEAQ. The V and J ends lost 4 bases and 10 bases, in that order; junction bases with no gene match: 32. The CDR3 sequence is CASSSGIYPGGEQGQGFTEQFF. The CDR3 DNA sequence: TGTGCCAGCAGCTCAGGCATATATCCCGGGGGAGAGCAGGGACAGGGATTCACCGAGCAGTTCTTC.

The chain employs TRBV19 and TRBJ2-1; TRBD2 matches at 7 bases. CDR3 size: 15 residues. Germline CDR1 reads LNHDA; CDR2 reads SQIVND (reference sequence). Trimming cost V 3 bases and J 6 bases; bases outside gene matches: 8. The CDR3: CASSILAEVTNEQFF. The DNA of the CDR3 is TGTGCCAGTAGTATCCTAGCGGAGGTTACCAATGAGCAGTTCTTC.